Sequencing of this TCR beta chain was carried out in a study of blood T cells in healthy people across ages. Study-level results: TCR beta diversity tracked closely with naive T cell percentage.

With regard to this clonotype: Its antigen is as yet unknown. A read error may account for a junction end that differs from germline.

A J-beta primer mix and a sample-barcoded 5' primer were used in a second PCR of roughly 6 to 12 cycles. TCRdb reprocessed the 5' RACE reads via MiXCR and lists one record per CDR3 protein. The repertoire includes 600,000 to 800,000 distinct CDR3 sequences, under 25% of them detected once, and 3.5% to 4% sits in the top ten. The sample taken for sequencing was blood. The receptor comes from a man in his sixties or seventies in good health.

CDR3 residues: CTSQGSSHLYNEQFF. In DNA form, the CDR3 reads TGTACCAGCCAGGGCTCGAGTCACTTATACAATGAGCAGTTCTTC. The chain recombines TRBV7-9 with TRBJ2-1; TRBD1 might be the D (5 bases). The CDR3 consists of 15 residues. CDR1 and CDR2 from the germline V gene are SEHNR and FQNEAQ (reference sequence).